The clone carrying this T cell receptor (beta chain) was recorded only once. Its specificity is unknown. The data belong to a study of T cell responses to AZD1222 COVID-19 vaccine. Study conclusions and caveats: Spike-wide vaccine-associated CD4 TCRs dominated at 160-218 and 743-854.

Profiling relied on immunoSEQ multiplex PCR, and the TCRdb table lists in-frame clones only, not all of them. The repertoire holds over 100,000 clones, with over 75% as singletons. The length of the CDR3 is 17 residues. The V gene's germline CDR1 is SGHTA and CDR2 FQGNSA. V gave up 1 base and J gave up 7 bases; unmatched junction bases: 13. The source of this sequence is an adult in good health. The source was peripheral blood, collected on day 0 of AZD1222 vaccination. The V gene is TRBV7-2, the J gene TRBJ2-1, with TRBD2 matching 7 bases. CDR3 sequence (DNA): TGTGCCAGCAGCTTAGTCACGGCTAGCGGTTACCCTAATGAGCAGTTCTTC. Amino acid sequence: CASSLVTASGYPNEQFF. The variable domain in full, completed from reference TRBV7-2 and TRBJ2-1, reads GAGVSQSPSNKVTEKGKDVELRCDPISGHTALYWYRQSLGQGLEFLIYFQGNSAPDKSGLPSDRFSAERTGGSVSTLTIQRTQQEDSAVYLCASSLVTASGYPNEQFFGPGTRLTVL.